This T cell receptor (beta chain) was sequenced during a study of blood T cell repertoires in COVID-19. On the study more broadly: PBMCs, B-cell-depleted T cells, or T cells provided the cDNA or gDNA that made up the material.

Germline V gene lookup returns CDR1 SGHNT and CDR2 YENEEA. The CDR3 length is 13 residues. Trimming removed 4 bases from V and 1 base from J, with 7 bases in between. Assignments of participants to cohorts depended upon their own reported clinical history. Two negative PCRs, clearance, or symptom resolution had been documented for recovered Cohort 3 donors. Original processing notes: Reference gene primer amplification gave estimated nucleated cell counts. Generated by immunoSEQ multiplex PCR, the TCRdb table keeps only in-frame clones and is missing some. Clone size and the V and J calls come from that table; the DNA yielded D and trimming. The data show 280,000 or so clones, approximately 85% seen once.

This sequence was found in a man younger than 45 who had recovered from COVID-19. The chain is built from TRBV11-3 and TRBJ1-1, with D unclear. Sequencing was carried out using PBMCs or T cells enriched from blood (not recorded which). In DNA form, the CDR3 reads TGTGCCAGCAGCTACACATGGAACACTGAAGCTTTCTTT. Translating it yields CASSYTWNTEAFF.